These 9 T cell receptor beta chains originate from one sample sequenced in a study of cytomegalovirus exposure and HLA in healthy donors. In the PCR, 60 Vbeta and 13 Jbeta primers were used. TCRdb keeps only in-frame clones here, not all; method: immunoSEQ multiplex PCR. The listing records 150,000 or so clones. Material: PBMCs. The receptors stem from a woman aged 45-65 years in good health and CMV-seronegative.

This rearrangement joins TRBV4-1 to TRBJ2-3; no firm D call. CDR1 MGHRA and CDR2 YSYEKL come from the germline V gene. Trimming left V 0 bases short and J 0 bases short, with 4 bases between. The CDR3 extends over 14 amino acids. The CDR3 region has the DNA TGCGCCAGCAGCCAAGATACTAGCACAGATACGCAGTATTTT. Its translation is CASSQDTSTDTQYF.

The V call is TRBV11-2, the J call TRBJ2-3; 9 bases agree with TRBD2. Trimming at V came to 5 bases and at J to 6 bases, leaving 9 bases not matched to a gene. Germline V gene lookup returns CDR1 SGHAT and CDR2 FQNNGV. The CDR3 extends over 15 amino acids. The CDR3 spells CASSMRGRASDTQYF. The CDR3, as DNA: TGTGCCAGCAGCATGCGCGGGAGGGCTTCGGATACGCAGTATTTT.

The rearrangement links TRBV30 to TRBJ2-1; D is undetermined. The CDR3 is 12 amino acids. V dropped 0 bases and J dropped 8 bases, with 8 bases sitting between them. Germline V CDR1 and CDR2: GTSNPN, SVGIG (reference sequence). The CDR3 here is CAWSVLADEQFF. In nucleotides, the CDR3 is TGTGCCTGGAGTGTACTGGCGGATGAGCAGTTCTTC. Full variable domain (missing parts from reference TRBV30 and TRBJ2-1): SQTIHQWPATLVQPVGSPLSLECTVEGTSNPNLYWYRQAAGRGLQLLFYSVGIGQISSEVPQNLSASRPQDRQFILSSKKLLLSDSGFYLCAWSVLADEQFFGPGTRLTVL.

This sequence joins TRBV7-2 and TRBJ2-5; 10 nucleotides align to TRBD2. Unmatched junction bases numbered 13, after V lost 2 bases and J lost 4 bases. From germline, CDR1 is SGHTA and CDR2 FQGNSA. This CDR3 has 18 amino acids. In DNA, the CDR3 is TGTGCCAGCAGCTTAACGCTGGCTAGCGGGAGATTGGGAGAGACCCAGTACTTC. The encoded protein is CASSLTLASGRLGETQYF.

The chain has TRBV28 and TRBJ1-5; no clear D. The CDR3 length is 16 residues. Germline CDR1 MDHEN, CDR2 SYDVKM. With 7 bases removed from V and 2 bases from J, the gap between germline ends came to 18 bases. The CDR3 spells CASTPLGRLGNQPQHF. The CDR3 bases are TGTGCCAGCACTCCCCTGGGGAGGTTGGGCAATCAGCCCCAGCATTTT. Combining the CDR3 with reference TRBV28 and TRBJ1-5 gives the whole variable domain DVKVTQSSRYLVKRTGEKVFLECVQDMDHENMFWYRQDPGLGLRLIYFSYDVKMKEKGDIPEGYSVSREKKERFSLILESASTNQTSMYLCASTPLGRLGNQPQHFGDGTRLSIL.

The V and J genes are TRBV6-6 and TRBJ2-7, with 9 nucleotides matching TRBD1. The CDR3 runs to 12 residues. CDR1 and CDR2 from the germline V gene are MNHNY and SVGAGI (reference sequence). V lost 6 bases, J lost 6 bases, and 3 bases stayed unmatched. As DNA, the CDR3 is TGTGCCAGCAGACAGGGGGCAGGCGAGCAGTACTTC. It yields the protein CASRQGAGEQYF.

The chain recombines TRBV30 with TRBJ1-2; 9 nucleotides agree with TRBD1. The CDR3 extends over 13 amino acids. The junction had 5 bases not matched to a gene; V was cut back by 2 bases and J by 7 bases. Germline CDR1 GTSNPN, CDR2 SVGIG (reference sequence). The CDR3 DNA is TGTGCCTGGAGTAGGACAGGGGAGAGTGGCTACACCTTC. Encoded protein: CAWSRTGESGYTF.

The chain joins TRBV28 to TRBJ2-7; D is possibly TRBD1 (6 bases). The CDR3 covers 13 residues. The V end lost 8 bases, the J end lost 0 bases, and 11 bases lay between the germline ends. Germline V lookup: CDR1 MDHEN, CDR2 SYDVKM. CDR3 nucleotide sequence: TGTGCCAGCCTGGACAGCAGCTCCTACGAGCAGTACTTC. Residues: CASLDSSSYEQYF.

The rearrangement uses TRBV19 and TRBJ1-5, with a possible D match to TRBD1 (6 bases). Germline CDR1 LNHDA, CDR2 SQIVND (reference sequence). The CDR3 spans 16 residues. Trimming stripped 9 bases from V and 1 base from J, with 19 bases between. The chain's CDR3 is CASTNGGQGSNQPQHF. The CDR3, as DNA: TGTGCCAGCACGAACGGGGGGCAGGGAAGCAATCAGCCCCAGCATTTT.